This is a list of T cell receptor beta chains from one sample in a study of OX40 agonist ivuxolimab in advanced cancers. TCRdb's copy holds only in-frame clones and misses some; the assay was immunoSEQ multiplex PCR. The sample lists about 20,000 clones, over 65% occurring once. Sequences were derived from CD4+ or CD8+ T cells sorted from blood, sampled in a trial of the OX40 agonist ivuxolimab. These receptors were collected from an adult with an advanced solid tumor such as melanoma, head and neck, liver or kidney cancer. Each CDR3 is given with its conserved first and last residue. The order of the fields is J gene, clone size, D gene, V gene, CDR3 DNA, CDR3 protein. The D gene is left open where the match is weak. Some rows mark clone size as missing; the rest say once, few, many or name a class of expanded clone.

TRBJ2-7	-	-	TRBV7-9	TGTGCCAGCAGCCCGAGCACTTCCTACGAGCAGTACTTC	CASSPSTSYEQYF
TRBJ2-2	-	-	TRBV27	TGTGCCAGCAGTTTAAGGGGCGGGGAGCTGTTTTTT	CASSLRGGELFF
TRBJ1-1	medium-sized	-	TRBV11-3	TGTGCCAGCTCCTCCGGGCCTGAAGCTTTCTTT	CASSSGPEAFF
TRBJ1-6	-	-	TRBV5-4	TGTGCCAGCGGGACTCCACGTGCACCCCTCCACTTT	CASGTPRAPLHF
TRBJ2-5	-	-	TRBV7-9	TGTGCCAGCAGCTTAGTCAAAGAGACCCAGTACTTC	CASSLVKETQYF
TRBJ2-1	-	TRBD2	TRBV7-9	TGTGCCTGCCTCGTAGCGGGGGGGCACGATGAGCAGTTCTTC	CACLVAGGHDEQFF
TRBJ2-7	-	-	TRBV11-2	TGTGCCAGCAGCTTAGAGCGGGACGTTGACTACGAGCAGTACTTC	CASSLERDVDYEQYF
TRBJ2-2	few	-	TRBV21-1	TGTGCCAGCAGCAAAGGTAGGGGAGCGGACGGGGAGCTGTTTTTT	CASSKGRGADGELFF
TRBJ1-1	medium-sized	-	TRBV9	TGTGCCAGCAGCTCCGGGACGCATGTGAACACTGAAGCTTTCTTT	CASSSGTHVNTEAFF
TRBJ2-7	once	TRBD2	TRBV5-4	TGTGCCAGCAGCTTTACCCGGGGGGGTGGCTACGAGCAGTACTTC	CASSFTRGGGYEQYF
TRBJ1-1	-	-	TRBV11-2	TGTGCCAGCAGCCAAGAACAGGGATTAGGAGTAGAAGCTTTCTTT	CASSQEQGLGVEAFF
TRBJ1-5	-	-	TRBV28	TGTGCCAGCAGTTTTACAGGGTGGGTATTTAGCAATCAGCCCCAGCATTTT	CASSFTGWVFSNQPQHF
TRBJ2-1	once	-	TRBV11-3	TGTGCCAGCAGCTTAGTCCTAGGAGGCTCCTACAATGAGCAGTTCTTC	CASSLVLGGSYNEQFF
TRBJ2-5	-	-	TRBV7-9	TGTGCCAGCAGCTCCTCCGGGAGCCAAGAGACCCAGTACTTC	CASSSSGSQETQYF
TRBJ2-2	few	TRBD2	TRBV11-3	TGTGCCAGCAGCTTAGTGACTAGCGGGGTCGGCGGGGAGCTGTTTTTT	CASSLVTSGVGGELFF
TRBJ2-7	-	-	TRBV6-5	TGTGCCAGCAGTTTTACCTATAGTGAACCCTACGAGCAGTACTTC	CASSFTYSEPYEQYF
TRBJ2-3	-	-	TRBV6-6	TGTGCCAGCATCTCTTACTCGGGCGATACGCAGTATTTT	CASISYSGDTQYF
TRBJ2-7	few	-	TRBV5-6	TGTGCCAGCAGCTTGGGGTCAGGGGCTATTTACGAGCAGTACTTC	CASSLGSGAIYEQYF
TRBJ2-7	-	TRBD1	TRBV5-1	TGCGCCAGCAGCCAAGGACAGGGGACCTACTACGAGCAGTACTTC	CASSQGQGTYYEQYF
TRBJ2-7	medium-sized	TRBD1	TRBV2	TGTGCCAGCAGTGATGGGTGGGGACAGGGTACCTACGAGCAGTACTTC	CASSDGWGQGTYEQYF
TRBJ1-4	few	-	TRBV9	TGTGCCAGCAGTTCAGGGGCTGCAACTAATGAAAAACTGTTTTTT	CASSSGAATNEKLFF
TRBJ1-2	once	-	TRBV9	TGTGCCAGCAGCGTTGGGATGGGCCTTTATGGCTACACCTTC	CASSVGMGLYGYTF
TRBJ2-1	once	TRBD1	TRBV15	TGTGCCACCAGCAGAGGCAGACAGGGGATAGGCAATGAGCAGTTCTTC	CATSRGRQGIGNEQFF
TRBJ1-4	-	-	TRBV11-1	TGTGCCAGCAGCTCGGCGTGGCCGGCAACTAATGAAAAACTGTTTTTT	CASSSAWPATNEKLFF
TRBJ2-7	few	-	TRBV4-2	TGTGCCAGCAGCCCTCCCGGCTACACCTACGAGCAGTACTTC	CASSPPGYTYEQYF
TRBJ2-5	-	-	TRBV9	TGTGCCAGCAGCCCCGGGGGACGCGCACAAGAGACCCAGTACTTC	CASSPGGRAQETQYF
TRBJ1-6	-	TRBD1	TRBV28	TGTGCCAGCAGTTTATGGGACAGGGGGAGAGCACCCCTCCACTTT	CASSLWDRGRAPLHF
TRBJ2-7	-	-	TRBV5-5	TGTGCCAGCAGGTCAGAGGGATCTGGCCTTCGGCAGTACTTC	CASRSEGSGLRQYF
TRBJ2-2	few	-	TRBV28	TGTGCCTGCGCGAGGTCCTACACCGGGGAGCTGTTTTTT	CACARSYTGELFF
TRBJ1-1	-	-	TRBV2	TGTGCCAGCAGGCGAAATTATCTTCAAAGAACCACTGAAGCTTTCTTT	CASRRNYLQRTTEAFF
TRBJ1-5	-	-	TRBV11-2	TGTGCCAGCAGCTTAGGCCCCCAGCCGTATAGCAATCAGCCCCAGCATTTT	CASSLGPQPYSNQPQHF
TRBJ1-2	once	-	TRBV4-1	TGCGCCAGCAGCCAAGATACAAATGGCTACACCTTC	CASSQDTNGYTF
TRBJ2-5	-	TRBD2	TRBV27	TGTGCCAGCAGTTATCCCAGCGGGGGCCAAGAGACCCAGTACTTC	CASSYPSGGQETQYF
TRBJ1-5	-	-	TRBV11-1	TGTGCCAGCAGCCCCACGCCGAGTAGCAATCAGCCCCAGCATTTT	CASSPTPSSNQPQHF
TRBJ1-1	-	-	TRBV15	TGTGCCACCACCGTCACTTCGGGGGCTGAAGCTTTCTTT	CATTVTSGAEAFF
TRBJ2-7	-	TRBD1	TRBV27	TGTGCCAGCAGTTTACAACAGGGGTACTACGAGCAGTACTTC	CASSLQQGYYEQYF
TRBJ2-7	few	-	TRBV6-5	TGTGCCAGCAGTTATGAGAGGGGGTCCAACGAGCAGTACTTC	CASSYERGSNEQYF
TRBJ2-1	-	-	TRBV6-6	TGTGCCAGCAGTAGACCCTACAATGAGCAGTTCTTC	CASSRPYNEQFF
TRBJ2-1	few	-	TRBV9	TGTGCCAGCAGCGTAGGGTCCAATGAGCAGTTCTTC	CASSVGSNEQFF
TRBJ1-1	-	-	TRBV5-1	TGCGCCAGCAGCGAGGGGTTGGTGAACACTGAAGCTTTCTTT	CASSEGLVNTEAFF
TRBJ2-3	-	-	TRBV21-1	TGTGCCAGCAGCAAACGGGGTACGAGGGGGCGGACAGATACGCAGTATTTT	CASSKRGTRGRTDTQYF
TRBJ2-7	-	TRBD1	TRBV6-5	TGTGCCAGCAGCCAAGGACAGGGCTCCTACGAGCAGTACTTC	CASSQGQGSYEQYF
TRBJ1-2	-	TRBD1	TRBV19	TGTGCCAGTAGTCATACAGGGGGAGCGCATGGCTACACCTTC	CASSHTGGAHGYTF
TRBJ2-5	-	TRBD1	TRBV4-3	TGCGCCAGCAGCCGCTCCACAGGGGTAGAGACCCAGTACTTC	CASSRSTGVETQYF
TRBJ2-7	-	-	TRBV19	TGTGCCAGTAGTATAGTAGGCCCCGAGTCAGGGATCTACGAGCAGTACTTC	CASSIVGPESGIYEQYF